What follows are 29 T cell receptor beta chains derived from one specimen sequenced in a study of shared clonotypes between healthy human individuals. CD45RO-negative, CCR7-selected cells formed the naive CD8 fraction, which excluded terminally differentiated effector memory CD45RA+ cells. Data came from immunoSEQ multiplex PCR; TCRdb stores just in-frame clones and leaves some out. The table includes about 650,000 clones, around 95% detected once. The sequenced sample consisted of naive CD8+ T cells sorted from blood. The origin of the receptors is a woman aged 25 to 39 in good health.

This rearrangement joins TRBV25-1 to TRBJ1-1, with TRBD1 as a possible D gene (5 bases). Trimming stripped 2 bases from V and 10 bases from J, with 8 bases between. This CDR3 is built from 11 residues. Germline V gene lookup returns CDR1 MGHDK and CDR2 SYGVNS. This CDR3 reads CASSEQGGAFF. The CDR3 DNA reads TGTGCCAGCAGTGAACAGGGTGGAGCTTTCTTT.

The rearrangement links TRBV7-8 to TRBJ1-5, with D unclear. The germline V gene has CDR1 SGHVS and CDR2 FQNEAQ. Deletions cut 0 bases from V and 0 bases from J, with 3 bases between. CDR3 length: 14 residues. CDR3 in amino acids: CASSLADSNQPQHF. Here the CDR3 DNA reads TGTGCCAGCAGCTTAGCGGATAGCAATCAGCCCCAGCATTTT.

Concerning this clone: This same CDR3 is encoded by further DNA sequences in the sample. This chain connects TRBV19 to TRBJ2-2; the D gene is possibly TRBD1 (7 bases). This CDR3 region has 15 residues. Germline V gene data show CDR1 as LNHDA and CDR2 as SQIVND (reference sequence). The V end lost 3 bases, the J end lost 3 bases, and 11 bases lay between the germline ends. The CDR3 region is CASSMEGAYTGELFF. The CDR3 DNA reads as TGTGCCAGTAGTATGGAGGGGGCATACACCGGGGAGCTGTTTTTT.

This chain connects TRBV6-1 to TRBJ2-7, with 12 bases fitting TRBD2. Germline V lookup: CDR1 MNHNS, CDR2 SASEGT. The junction had 8 bases not matched to a gene; V was cut back by 9 bases and J by 2 bases. The CDR3 totals 15 residues. CDR3 protein: CASDSGTSGPYEQYF. CDR3 sequence (DNA): TGTGCCAGTGATTCCGGGACTAGCGGGCCCTACGAGCAGTACTTC.

V gene TRBV7-9 combines with J gene TRBJ2-4; possible D gene TRBD1, 5 bases. The length of the CDR3 is 18 residues. V lost 5 bases to trimming and J lost 8 bases, with 28 bases between them. Germline CDR1 reads SEHNR; CDR2 reads FQNEAQ (reference sequence). For the CDR3, the DNA is TGTGCCAGCAGCCCTCTTTTAGGGGCCTATAAACCTTCGGACATTCAGTACTTC. Amino acid sequence: CASSPLLGAYKPSDIQYF. Combining the CDR3 with reference TRBV7-9 and TRBJ2-4 gives the whole variable domain DTGVSQNPRHKITKRGQNVTFRCDPISEHNRLYWYRQTLGQGPEFLTYFQNEAQLEKSRLLSDRFSAERPKGSFSTLEIQRTEQGDSAMYLCASSPLLGAYKPSDIQYFGAGTRLSVL.

The rearrangement uses TRBV29-1 and TRBJ2-7; TRBD2 is a possible D gene (5 bases). V was cut by 0 bases and J by 5 bases, with 20 bases left in between. The CDR3 has 16 residues. The germline gives CDR1 SQVTM, CDR2 ANQGSEA. The CDR3 here is CSVEDAGVGGYHEQYF. For the CDR3, the DNA is TGCAGCGTTGAAGATGCCGGGGTGGGTGGGTATCACGAGCAGTACTTC.

The CDR3 nucleotides are TGTGCCAGCAGCCTGGGAGGGTCACCCTACGAGCAGTACTTC. Translation: CASSLGGSPYEQYF. The chain joins TRBV5-6 to TRBJ2-5, with 7 bases lining up with TRBD2. The end of the DNA is better explained by TRBJ2-7, so the J call may be wrong. CDR3 length: 14 amino acids. Per germline, CDR1 SGHDT and CDR2 YYEEEE.

The J gene is TRBJ2-1, the V gene TRBV11-1, with 9 positions matching TRBD1. This CDR3 has 16 residues. V gave up 2 bases and J gave up 1 base; unmatched junction bases: 3. Germline-derived CDR1 and CDR2 are SGHAT and FQDESV (reference sequence). CDR3 coding DNA: TGTGCCAGCAGCTTACTGGGACAGGGATCCTACAATGAGCAGTTCTTC. Its translation is CASSLLGQGSYNEQFF.

CDR3 nucleotides: TGTGCCAGCAGTTTAAGGTTGCCAGGGGGAGGAGAGACCCAGTACTTC. As protein: CASSLRLPGGGETQYF. This chain links TRBV27 with TRBJ2-5; the D gene is possibly TRBD1 (7 bases). This CDR3 spans 16 amino acids. The germline CDR1 and CDR2 sequences are MNHEY and SMNVEV (reference sequence). The ends were cut back, 2 bases at V and 4 bases at J, with 17 bases in the middle.

V usage is TRBV27 and J usage is TRBJ2-5, with D possibly matching TRBD2 (6 bases). CDR3 length: 17 residues. Trimming took off 3 bases at V and 1 base at J, with 18 bases between the two ends. Germline V gene data show CDR1 as MNHEY and CDR2 as SMNVEV (reference sequence). CDR3 nucleotides: TGTGCCAGCAGTTTTCTTTACCGTCGGGGGATCCAAGAGACCCAGTACTTC. Its translation is CASSFLYRRGIQETQYF.

This rearrangement joins TRBV27 to TRBJ2-1; D not certain. Trimming removed 2 bases from V and 3 bases from J, with 11 bases in between. The CDR3 covers 15 residues. In germline, CDR1 is MNHEY, CDR2 SMNVEV (reference sequence). The CDR3 sequence: CASSLRLRLYNEQFF. CDR3 bases: TGTGCCAGCAGTTTAAGACTCCGGCTCTACAATGAGCAGTTCTTC.

The V call is TRBV28, the J call TRBJ2-1, with D possibly matching TRBD2 (5 bases). Trimming shortened V by 5 bases and J by 1 base, and 18 bases separated the two germline ends. The CDR3 consists of 17 residues. From germline, CDR1 is MDHEN and CDR2 SYDVKM. CDR3 region: CASSLQSGVESYNEQFF. The DNA for the CDR3 is TGTGCCAGCAGTCTACAGTCCGGGGTGGAGTCCTACAATGAGCAGTTCTTC.

As for this clone: Other DNA variants within this sample encode the same CDR3. V gene TRBV28 combines with J gene TRBJ2-7; D possibly corresponds to TRBD2 (5 bases). Germline V gene data show CDR1 as MDHEN and CDR2 as SYDVKM. V lost 3 bases and J 3 bases, leaving 6 bases between the germline ends. This CDR3 contains 12 residues. This CDR3 reads CASSLGSYEQYF. CDR3 bases: TGTGCCAGCAGTTTGGGGAGCTACGAGCAGTACTTC. The full variable domain, rest sourced from reference TRBV28 and TRBJ2-7, is DVKVTQSSRYLVKRTGEKVFLECVQDMDHENMFWYRQDPGLGLRLIYFSYDVKMKEKGDIPEGYSVSREKKERFSLILESASTNQTSMYLCASSLGSYEQYFGPGTRLTVT.

DNA of the CDR3: TGTGCCAGCATGACTAGCGGATTTTACACAGATACGCAGTATTTT. This codes for CASMTSGFYTDTQYF. This chain links TRBV28 with TRBJ2-3; 9 positions agree with TRBD2. The CDR3 length is 15 residues. V was pared by 7 bases and J by 2 bases, with 7 bases of the junction left unmatched. Germline V gene data show CDR1 as MDHEN and CDR2 as SYDVKM.

V is TRBV30 and J is TRBJ2-7; D may correspond to TRBD1 or TRBD2 (5 bases each). Trimming removed 0 bases from V and 7 bases from J, with 13 bases in between. The length of the CDR3 is 13 residues. Germline V CDR1 and CDR2: GTSNPN, SVGIG (reference sequence). The CDR3 region is CAWSVLGGREQYF. Written as DNA, the CDR3 is TGTGCCTGGAGTGTACTTGGGGGACGGGAGCAGTACTTC. The variable domain in full, with the rest retrieved from reference TRBV30 and TRBJ2-7, is SQTIHQWPATLVQPVGSPLSLECTVEGTSNPNLYWYRQAAGRGLQLLFYSVGIGQISSEVPQNLSASRPQDRQFILSSKKLLLSDSGFYLCAWSVLGGREQYFGPGTRLTVT.

This clone has just one count. J is TRBJ1-4 and V is TRBV6-1; 10 bases match TRBD1. J lost 7 bases, V lost 4 bases, and 3 bases had no gene match. The CDR3 consists of 14 residues. CDR1 is MNHNS and CDR2 is SASEGT in the germline V gene. The CDR3 nucleotides are TGTGCCAGCAGTGCCGGGACAGGGGTTGAAAAACTGTTTTTT. This codes for CASSAGTGVEKLFF.

This rearrangement joins TRBV19 to TRBJ2-7, with 11 bases lining up with TRBD2. From germline, CDR1 is LNHDA and CDR2 SQIVND (reference sequence). With 5 bases clipped from V and 1 base from J, the junction kept 1 base outside the gene matches. This CDR3 comprises 14 residues. For the CDR3, the DNA is TGTGCCAGTAGTGTAGCGGGAGGGTCCTACGAGCAGTACTTC. Translation: CASSVAGGSYEQYF. The full variable domain, rest sourced from reference TRBV19 and TRBJ2-7, is DGGITQSPKYLFRKEGQNVTLSCEQNLNHDAMYWYRQDPGQGLRLIYYSQIVNDFQKGDIAEGYSVSREKKESFPLTVTSAQKNPTAFYLCASSVAGGSYEQYFGPGTRLTVT.

The count of this clone is one. This rearrangement joins TRBV4-2 to TRBJ2-1, with 8 bases lining up with TRBD2. J was trimmed by 4 bases and V by 0 bases; bases with no gene match: 2. CDR3 length equals 15 residues. Germline CDR1 is LGHNA and CDR2 is YNFKEQ. Here the CDR3 DNA reads TGTGCCAGCAGCCAAGAGGCTAGCGGGTACAATGAGCAGTTCTTC. Its protein is CASSQEASGYNEQFF.

The chain uses TRBV19 and TRBJ2-7, with TRBD2 identical over 11 bases. The V gene's germline CDR1 is LNHDA and CDR2 SQIVND (reference sequence). The V segment lost 4 bases and the J segment 7 bases; nucleotides outside the gene matches: 9. The CDR3 is 15 residues long. The CDR3 sequence: CASSTTSGSWGEQYF. CDR3 coding DNA: TGTGCCAGTAGTACAACTAGCGGGAGCTGGGGAGAGCAGTACTTC.

A remark on this clone: The sample holds other DNA sequences that translate to the same CDR3. CDR3 nucleotide sequence: TGTGCCAGCAGCGTAGGAGGGGGAACGTACGAGCAGTACTTC. This sequence encodes CASSVGGGTYEQYF. The J gene is TRBJ2-7, the V gene TRBV9; maybe TRBD1 (6 bases). Trimming pared 0 bases from V and 4 bases from J, leaving 11 bases between. The CDR3 covers 14 residues. Germline V lookup: CDR1 SGDLS, CDR2 YYNGEE.

This sequence joins TRBV7-9 and TRBJ1-1; perhaps TRBD1 as D (5 bases). This CDR3 contains 15 residues. Germline CDR1 and CDR2: SEHNR and FQNEAQ (reference sequence). V was cut by 2 bases and J by 4 bases, with 14 bases left in between. The chain's CDR3 is CASSLMVLGGTEAFF. In DNA, the CDR3 is TGTGCCAGCAGCTTAATGGTCTTGGGGGGCACTGAAGCTTTCTTT.

This clone was seen more than once but under ten times. The rearrangement uses TRBV19 and TRBJ1-5; a weak D match, TRBD1 (5 bases). The germline V gene has CDR1 LNHDA and CDR2 SQIVND (reference sequence). The V gene lost 4 bases and the J gene lost 4 bases, with 11 bases spanning the gap. CDR3 length: 14 residues. The CDR3 region is CASSSREWNQPQHF. The CDR3 nucleotides are TGTGCCAGTAGTAGCAGGGAGTGGAATCAGCCCCAGCATTTT.

This rearrangement joins TRBV27 to TRBJ2-7; a weak D match, TRBD1 (5 bases). Germline lookup yields CDR1 MNHEY and CDR2 SMNVEV (reference sequence). The CDR3 covers 13 residues. Trimming removed 10 bases from V and 0 bases from J, with 13 bases in between. DNA of the CDR3: TGTGCCACCCGGACAACCCTCTCCTACGAGCAGTACTTC. This codes for CATRTTLSYEQYF.

This chain joins TRBV27 and TRBJ2-7; 9 bases are a match to TRBD1. This CDR3 comprises 14 residues. Germline V gives CDR1 MNHEY, CDR2 SMNVEV (reference sequence). The V gene end was trimmed by 5 bases and the J gene end by 5 bases; junction bases not matched to a gene: 7. The CDR3 here is CASSTRTGVDEQYF. CDR3 sequence (DNA): TGTGCCAGCAGTACCCGGACAGGGGTGGACGAGCAGTACTTC.

The chain recombines TRBV7-8 with TRBJ2-7, with 9 bases matching TRBD2. Germline CDR1 is SGHVS and CDR2 is FQNEAQ. Trimming took 2 bases from V and 3 from J; bases not matched to a gene: 5. The CDR3 has 15 residues. The CDR3 spells CASSLLAGESYEQYF. Here the CDR3 DNA reads TGTGCCAGCAGCTTATTAGCGGGGGAGAGCTACGAGCAGTACTTC. The whole variable domain, filled in from reference TRBV7-8 and TRBJ2-7, reads GAGVSQSPRYKVAKRGQDVALRCDPISGHVSLFWYQQALGQGPEFLTYFQNEAQLDKSGLPSDRFFAERPEGSVSTLKIQRTQQEDSAVYLCASSLLAGESYEQYFGPGTRLTVT.

CDR3 DNA: TGTGCCAGCAGCTTAGATCTCGCGGCCTTATCCTACGAGCAGTACTTC. It is translated as CASSLDLAALSYEQYF. The V call is TRBV11-2, the J call TRBJ2-7, with D uncertain. Germline V gives CDR1 SGHAT, CDR2 FQNNGV. Trimming pared 0 bases from V and 1 base from J, leaving 13 bases between. The CDR3 has 16 amino acids.

The chain links TRBV5-4 to TRBJ2-3; 9 bases are a match to TRBD2. After removal of 2 bases from V and 0 bases from J, the junction contained 7 bases not matched to a gene. This CDR3 is built from 17 residues. The V gene's germline CDR1 is SGHNT and CDR2 YYREEE (reference sequence). The DNA for the CDR3 is TGTGCCAGCAGCTTTGCCCTAGCGGGGACTAGCACAGATACGCAGTATTTT. Encoded protein: CASSFALAGTSTDTQYF.

V usage is TRBV9 and J usage is TRBJ1-1; 8 nucleotides align to TRBD1. Trimming took 4 bases from V and 5 from J; bases not matched to a gene: 7. This CDR3 region has 14 residues. CDR1 is SGDLS and CDR2 is YYNGEE in the germline V gene. The CDR3 protein is CASSNGQGGTEAFF. For the CDR3, the DNA is TGTGCCAGCAGCAACGGACAGGGAGGGACTGAAGCTTTCTTT.

This chain links TRBV4-1 with TRBJ1-3; TRBD1 might be the D (6 bases). The CDR3 runs to 16 residues. The germline V and J ends were trimmed by 4 bases and 0 bases, with 13 bases remaining between them. Germline V gene data show CDR1 as MGHRA and CDR2 as YSYEKL. The CDR3 DNA follows: TGCGCCAGCAGCCGCCTCACAGGGCGCTCTGGAAACACCATATATTTT. Its translation is CASSRLTGRSGNTIYF.